This TCR beta chain comes out of a study of cytomegalovirus exposure and HLA in healthy donors. A note on this clone: No antigen is known for it.

The CDR3 consists of 14 residues. Germline CDR1 and CDR2: MNHNS and SASEGT. V was pared by 8 bases and J by 7 bases, with 8 bases of the junction left unmatched. The donors comprised healthy bone marrow donors. Findings of the study overall: DRB1 had the most TCR associations and HLA-C the fewest, a later analysis found, with rates varying by HLA locus. It was only CMV serostatus that was available as immune exposure information. Follow-up analysis later connected one missense variant in DCLRE1C with trimming of TCR beta V- and J-genes.

The PCR used 60 Vbeta and 13 Jbeta primers. Generated by immunoSEQ multiplex PCR, the TCRdb table keeps only in-frame clones and is missing some. The sample lists about 150,000 clones; approximately 71% were seen once. This chain connects TRBV6-1 to TRBJ2-2, with TRBD1 matching over 9 bases. The sequencing sample was made of PBMCs. This sequence was found in a man in his thirties or forties in good health and CMV-seropositive. The CDR3, as DNA: TGTGCCAGCGAACAGGGGGCTTATGGCGGGGAGCTGTTTTTT. As protein: CASEQGAYGGELFF.